These T cell receptor beta chains were read from a single sample in a study of cytomegalovirus exposure and HLA in healthy donors. Profiling relied on immunoSEQ multiplex PCR, and the TCRdb table lists in-frame clones only, not all of them. The table has tens of thousands of clones, more than 85% seen once. The sequencing sample was made of PBMCs. The receptors were gathered from a woman younger than 30 in good health and CMV-seronegative. Both conserved end residues are part of each CDR3. A D gene is named only where the DNA matches it firmly. Rows give clone size only sometimes, using once, few, many, or a class for an expanded clone.

abundance: -
j_gene: TRBJ2-7
v_gene: TRBV30
d_gene: -
CDR3nt: TGTGCCTGGAGCCGAACTAGGGTCTACGAGCAGTACTTC
CDR3aa: CAWSRTRVYEQYF

abundance: -
j_gene: TRBJ2-7
v_gene: TRBV6-4
d_gene: TRBD2
CDR3nt: TGTGCCAGCAGTGTAGCGGGAGATGGCTACGAGCAGTACTTC
CDR3aa: CASSVAGDGYEQYF

abundance: -
j_gene: TRBJ1-5
v_gene: TRBV15
d_gene: -
CDR3nt: TGTGCCACCAGCAGAGGGGTTGGGGGGGTTCAGCCCCAGCATTTT
CDR3aa: CATSRGVGGVQPQHF

abundance: -
j_gene: TRBJ2-3
v_gene: TRBV5-4
d_gene: TRBD2
CDR3nt: TGTGCCAGCTCCGGACTAGCGGGAGCGAGCACAGATACGCAGTATTTT
CDR3aa: CASSGLAGASTDTQYF

abundance: -
j_gene: TRBJ2-1
v_gene: TRBV7-9
d_gene: -
CDR3nt: TGTGCCAGCAGCAAAAGCGTGGGTACGAACTACAATGAGCAGTTCTTC
CDR3aa: CASSKSVGTNYNEQFF

abundance: -
j_gene: TRBJ1-1
v_gene: TRBV7-9
d_gene: -
CDR3nt: TGTGCCAGCAGCCTAGGAACAGTAGGCACTGAAGCTTTCTTT
CDR3aa: CASSLGTVGTEAFF

abundance: -
j_gene: TRBJ2-6
v_gene: TRBV7-6
d_gene: -
CDR3nt: TGTGCCAGCAGCCCCCATCCGGGGGCTAGCGGCGGGGCCAACGTCCTGACTTTC
CDR3aa: CASSPHPGASGGANVLTF

abundance: -
j_gene: TRBJ2-7
v_gene: TRBV30
d_gene: TRBD2
CDR3nt: TGTGCCTGGGCCCCGAGCGGGAGTGGAGAGCAGTACTTC
CDR3aa: CAWAPSGSGEQYF

abundance: -
j_gene: TRBJ2-7
v_gene: TRBV30
d_gene: TRBD1
CDR3nt: TGTGCCTGGGACAGGGGCTACGAGCAGTACTTC
CDR3aa: CAWDRGYEQYF

abundance: -
j_gene: TRBJ2-1
v_gene: TRBV7-2
d_gene: -
CDR3nt: TGTGCCAGCAGCTCCTTTCCAGCGGTCCAACAACGCAATGAGCAGTTCTTC
CDR3aa: CASSSFPAVQQRNEQFF

abundance: -
j_gene: TRBJ1-2
v_gene: TRBV27
d_gene: TRBD1
CDR3nt: TGTGCCAGCAGGCAGGGGGCCGCCCTCTCCTATGGCTACACCTTC
CDR3aa: CASRQGAALSYGYTF

abundance: few
j_gene: TRBJ1-1
v_gene: TRBV2
d_gene: -
CDR3nt: TGTGCCAGCACGATGGCGAGGACTGTGAACACTGAAGCTTTCTTT
CDR3aa: CASTMARTVNTEAFF

abundance: -
j_gene: TRBJ1-4
v_gene: TRBV4-1
d_gene: -
CDR3nt: TGCGCCAGCAGCCAAGGGAAGGGGGGGGCTAATGAAAAACTGTTTTTT
CDR3aa: CASSQGKGGANEKLFF

abundance: -
j_gene: TRBJ2-1
v_gene: TRBV4-3
d_gene: TRBD2
CDR3nt: TGCGCCAGCAGCCGTAACCCCGGGACTAGCGGAACCTCCTACAATGAGCAGTTCTTC
CDR3aa: CASSRNPGTSGTSYNEQFF

abundance: -
j_gene: TRBJ1-1
v_gene: TRBV11-1
d_gene: -
CDR3nt: TGTGCCAGCAGCTTAGTTAGCGGGGGGCAAACTGAAGCTTTCTTT
CDR3aa: CASSLVSGGQTEAFF

abundance: -
j_gene: TRBJ2-2
v_gene: TRBV28
d_gene: -
CDR3nt: TGTGCCAGCATAGAGGGAGCGAACACCGGGGAGCTGTTTTTT
CDR3aa: CASIEGANTGELFF

abundance: -
j_gene: TRBJ2-1
v_gene: TRBV4-1
d_gene: -
CDR3nt: TGCGCCAGCAGTCGAACCCCGGGACAACTGGGCAATGAGCAGTTCTTC
CDR3aa: CASSRTPGQLGNEQFF

abundance: -
j_gene: TRBJ2-2
v_gene: TRBV21-1
d_gene: -
CDR3nt: TGTGCCAGCAGCAAAAGGGGTAGACAGGGGGCCCGCACCGGGGAGCTGTTTTTT
CDR3aa: CASSKRGRQGARTGELFF

abundance: once
j_gene: TRBJ2-1
v_gene: TRBV27
d_gene: -
CDR3nt: TGTGCCAGCAACCCCTCGGGGGCCTACAATGAGCAGTTCTTC
CDR3aa: CASNPSGAYNEQFF

abundance: -
j_gene: TRBJ1-5
v_gene: TRBV28
d_gene: -
CDR3nt: TGTGCCAGCAGTCCTTTACCCAAGACAGCCTGGGGCAATCAGCCCCAGCATTTT
CDR3aa: CASSPLPKTAWGNQPQHF

abundance: -
j_gene: TRBJ2-2
v_gene: TRBV2
d_gene: TRBD1
CDR3nt: TGTGCCAGCAGCCGCGGACAGGGGGCGACGAGGGAGCTGTTTTTT
CDR3aa: CASSRGQGATRELFF

abundance: -
j_gene: TRBJ2-1
v_gene: TRBV6-6
d_gene: TRBD2
CDR3nt: TGTGCCAGCAGATCCAACCTAGCGGGAGATAACAATGAGCAGTTCTTC
CDR3aa: CASRSNLAGDNNEQFF

abundance: -
j_gene: TRBJ2-1
v_gene: TRBV2
d_gene: TRBD2
CDR3nt: TGTGCCAGCAGGCCGGGACTAGCGGGGAACAATGAGCAGTTCTTC
CDR3aa: CASRPGLAGNNEQFF

abundance: -
j_gene: TRBJ2-7
v_gene: TRBV30
d_gene: -
CDR3nt: TGTGCCTGCAGTCCAAGGAGCTCCTACGAGCAGTACTTC
CDR3aa: CACSPRSSYEQYF

abundance: -
j_gene: TRBJ2-4
v_gene: TRBV5-1
d_gene: -
CDR3nt: TGCGCCAGCAGCTTAGGGGGTTATCGCAAAAACATTCAGTACTTC
CDR3aa: CASSLGGYRKNIQYF

abundance: -
j_gene: TRBJ2-6
v_gene: TRBV7-9
d_gene: -
CDR3nt: TGTGCCAGCAGCTTAGGGGCAGCCCCTGGGGCCAACGTCCTGACTTTC
CDR3aa: CASSLGAAPGANVLTF

abundance: -
j_gene: TRBJ2-3
v_gene: TRBV7-3
d_gene: -
CDR3nt: TGTGCCAGCAGCTTAGGCGCAGGTGATACGCAGTATTTT
CDR3aa: CASSLGAGDTQYF

abundance: -
j_gene: TRBJ1-3
v_gene: TRBV30
d_gene: -
CDR3nt: TGTGCCTGGAGTGGTGACAGGCGCTCTGGAAACACCATATATTTT
CDR3aa: CAWSGDRRSGNTIYF

abundance: -
j_gene: TRBJ1-1
v_gene: TRBV9
d_gene: -
CDR3nt: TGTGCCAGCAGCGTAGCCCCTAGCGTAGGTATGAACACTGAAGCTTTCTTT
CDR3aa: CASSVAPSVGMNTEAFF

abundance: -
j_gene: TRBJ2-3
v_gene: TRBV5-1
d_gene: TRBD1
CDR3nt: TGCGCCAGCAGCCCCGGGACAGTCACAGATACGCAGTATTTT
CDR3aa: CASSPGTVTDTQYF

abundance: once
j_gene: TRBJ1-2
v_gene: TRBV7-2
d_gene: -
CDR3nt: TGTGCCAGCAGCCTAAGGGAGGGTCTCGACTATGGCTACACCTTC
CDR3aa: CASSLREGLDYGYTF

abundance: -
j_gene: TRBJ1-2
v_gene: TRBV7-9
d_gene: TRBD1
CDR3nt: TGTGCCAGCAGCTTAGCTGGACAGGGGGCGAACTATGGCTACACCTTC
CDR3aa: CASSLAGQGANYGYTF

abundance: -
j_gene: TRBJ2-2
v_gene: TRBV27
d_gene: TRBD2
CDR3nt: TGTGCCAGCAGTACCCGTCTTGGCCTAGCGGGGGGGTTACTCGGGGAGCTGTTTTTT
CDR3aa: CASSTRLGLAGGLLGELFF

abundance: -
j_gene: TRBJ2-1
v_gene: TRBV28
d_gene: TRBD2
CDR3nt: TGTGCCAGCAGCTATAGCGGGAGGGCCATGCAGCAGTTCTTC
CDR3aa: CASSYSGRAMQQFF

abundance: -
j_gene: TRBJ1-4
v_gene: TRBV1
d_gene: -
CDR3nt: TGCACCAGCAGCCCGTGGACAGCCCATGCAACTAATGAAAAACTGTTTTTT
CDR3aa: CTSSPWTAHATNEKLFF

abundance: -
j_gene: TRBJ1-3
v_gene: TRBV6-6
d_gene: TRBD1
CDR3nt: TGTGCCAGCAGAACAGGACAGGGAGGTGGAAACACCATATATTTT
CDR3aa: CASRTGQGGGNTIYF

abundance: -
j_gene: TRBJ1-2
v_gene: TRBV28
d_gene: -
CDR3nt: TGTGCCAGCAGTTTCCGTCCCCAGGGCTACACCTTC
CDR3aa: CASSFRPQGYTF

abundance: -
j_gene: TRBJ2-1
v_gene: TRBV5-6
d_gene: TRBD2
CDR3nt: TGTGCCAGCAGTCCCGGACTAGCGGGAGCCTTGAGCAATGAGCAGTTCTTC
CDR3aa: CASSPGLAGALSNEQFF

abundance: -
j_gene: TRBJ1-2
v_gene: TRBV4-3
d_gene: -
CDR3nt: TGCGCCAGCAGCCAAGATCGGCAGGGCGCTACTAATGGCTACACCTTC
CDR3aa: CASSQDRQGATNGYTF

abundance: -
j_gene: TRBJ1-2
v_gene: TRBV27
d_gene: TRBD1
CDR3nt: TGTGCCAGCAGCCTACAGGGGGGGGCGCACGGCTACACCTTC
CDR3aa: CASSLQGGAHGYTF

abundance: -
j_gene: TRBJ2-1
v_gene: TRBV9
d_gene: TRBD1
CDR3nt: TGTGCCAGCAGCGTAGCTCAGGACAGGCCCAATGAGCAGTTCTTC
CDR3aa: CASSVAQDRPNEQFF

abundance: -
j_gene: TRBJ1-1
v_gene: TRBV28
d_gene: -
CDR3nt: TGTGCCAGCCTAACGGTCAACACTGAAGCTTTCTTT
CDR3aa: CASLTVNTEAFF

abundance: -
j_gene: TRBJ1-6
v_gene: TRBV2
d_gene: -
CDR3nt: TGTGCCAGCAGCGTTACCGCCCGGGTAGGCAGTTCACCCCTCCACTTT
CDR3aa: CASSVTARVGSSPLHF

abundance: -
j_gene: TRBJ2-3
v_gene: TRBV19
d_gene: TRBD1
CDR3nt: TGTGCCAGTAGTATTATCCACCGGGACAGGGGAGGAGATACGCAGTATTTT
CDR3aa: CASSIIHRDRGGDTQYF

abundance: -
j_gene: TRBJ1-5
v_gene: TRBV4-2
d_gene: -
CDR3nt: TGTGCCAGCAGCCAAGGCAGGGAGCACGGGAGCCAGCATTTT
CDR3aa: CASSQGREHGSQHF

abundance: -
j_gene: TRBJ2-3
v_gene: TRBV4-2
d_gene: -
CDR3nt: TGTGCCAGCAGCCAAGATCAAACTAGTTGGCCTACAGATACGCAGTATTTT
CDR3aa: CASSQDQTSWPTDTQYF

abundance: -
j_gene: TRBJ2-2
v_gene: TRBV19
d_gene: -
CDR3nt: TGTGCCAGTAGCCCGGGGACGAACACCGGGGAGCTGTTTTTT
CDR3aa: CASSPGTNTGELFF

abundance: -
j_gene: TRBJ1-4
v_gene: TRBV5-4
d_gene: -
CDR3nt: TGTGCCAGCAGCTTGGAGTCAGTTAATGAAAAACTGTTTTTT
CDR3aa: CASSLESVNEKLFF

abundance: -
j_gene: TRBJ1-4
v_gene: TRBV6-1
d_gene: -
CDR3nt: TGTGCCAGCAGGGGCAGCCCCACTAATGAAAAACTGTTTTTT
CDR3aa: CASRGSPTNEKLFF

abundance: -
j_gene: TRBJ1-2
v_gene: TRBV9
d_gene: TRBD1
CDR3nt: TGTGCCAGCAGCGTAGGAGGGTCCAGGGGGCCAATATATGGCTACACCTTC
CDR3aa: CASSVGGSRGPIYGYTF

abundance: -
j_gene: TRBJ2-7
v_gene: TRBV2
d_gene: -
CDR3nt: TGTGCCAGCAGGAAGGACAGCTCCTACGAGCAGTACTTC
CDR3aa: CASRKDSSYEQYF